What follows are 19 T cell receptor beta chains derived from one specimen sequenced in a study of early T cells in non-severe SARS-CoV-2 infection. TCRdb called the 5' RACE reads again in MiXCR, with one record for every CDR3 protein. The table shows about 100,000 distinct CDR3 sequences, with about 12% occurring only once. The sample taken for sequencing was whole blood. The receptors derive from an adult who was a healthcare worker with PCR-confirmed SARS-CoV-2 infection or an uninfected control (not recorded which).

This clonotype was counted only a few times. The chain employs TRBV19 and TRBJ2-5; 10 nucleotides line up with TRBD1. V dropped 5 bases and J dropped 2; count of bases not matched to a gene: 11. The CDR3 is made up of 17 amino acids. Per the germline V gene, CDR1 is LNHDA and CDR2 is SQIVND (reference sequence). The CDR3 is CASSPGTGVNAQETQYF. CDR3 DNA sequence: TGTGCCAGTAGTCCCGGGACAGGGGTTAATGCACAAGAGACCCAGTACTTC.

Of note for this clonotype: A junction boundary mismatches the germline segment, possibly from a read error. This chain links TRBV23-1 with TRBJ2-4, with 9 bases lining up with TRBD1. TRBV23-1 is assigned to the ORF class and has an uncertain function. This CDR3 is 13 amino acids long. CDR3 loop: CASRGQGMYIQYF. Written as DNA, the CDR3 is TGCGCTAGCAGGGGACAGGGCATGTACATTCAGTACTTC.

J is TRBJ2-5 and V is TRBV2; D gene ambiguous. The V end was cut by 3 bases, the J end by 4 bases, with 6 bases between. The length of the CDR3 is 12 residues. The germline V gene has CDR1 SNHLY and CDR2 FYNNEI. CDR3 in amino acids: CASSDVVETQYF. As DNA, the CDR3 is TGTGCCAGCAGTGATGTGGTAGAGACCCAGTACTTC.

This clonotype was counted a few times. The rearrangement links TRBV6-6 to TRBJ2-7, with 10 bases fitting TRBD2. The CDR3 has 14 residues. CDR1 is MNHNY and CDR2 is SVGAGI in the germline V gene (reference sequence). The V segment lost 5 bases and the J segment 5 bases; nucleotides outside the gene matches: 6. The CDR3 spells CASSRSGRSNEQYF. CDR3 DNA: TGTGCCAGCAGTCGTAGCGGGAGGAGCAACGAGCAGTACTTC.

This clonotype has ten or more counts. The genes are TRBV6-5 and TRBJ1-2; no clear D gene. The CDR3 has 14 amino acids. V lost 2 bases, J lost 8 bases, and 15 bases lay in between. Germline V gene lookup returns CDR1 MNHEY and CDR2 SVGAGI. CDR3 loop: CASSYGSAPRGYTF. The DNA of the CDR3 is TGTGCCAGCAGTTACGGATCCGCTCCTCGGGGCTACACCTTC.

This chain uses TRBV20-1 with TRBJ2-7; D not certain. The CDR3 consists of 12 residues. V dropped 3 bases and J dropped 3 bases, with 9 bases sitting between them. Germline lookup yields CDR1 DFQATT and CDR2 SNEGSKA (reference sequence). For the CDR3, the DNA is TGCAGTGCTAGTTGGGAATACTACGAGCAGTACTTC. This codes for CSASWEYYEQYF.

The sample holds a few counts of this clonotype. Germline is not matched at one junction end, which may reflect a read error. This rearrangement joins TRBV2 to TRBJ2-7; TRBD1 agrees at 7 bases. The germline CDR1 and CDR2 sequences are SNHLY and FYNNEI. This CDR3 is 13 amino acids long. The CDR3 is CASDRPSTQGTHF. The CDR3 bases are TGTGCCAGCGATCGTCCTAGTACACAGGGGACGCACTTC.

The J gene is TRBJ2-7, the V gene TRBV5-1; 8 bases are a match to TRBD1. V shed 8 bases, J shed 2 bases, and the junction held 9 bases outside the gene matches. Looked up from germline, CDR1 is SGHRS and CDR2 is YFSETQ. The CDR3 totals 14 residues. The CDR3, as DNA: TGCGCCAGTACCCCGGGACAGGTGGCCTACGAGCAGTACTTC. It codes for CASTPGQVAYEQYF.

This clonotype has more than one count but fewer than ten. The chain's CDR3 is CASSLAGVASYEQYF. As DNA, the CDR3 is TGTGCCAGCAGCTTAGCGGGAGTGGCGTCCTACGAGCAGTACTTC. This chain uses TRBV7-8 with TRBJ2-7; tentative D call: TRBD2 (5 bases). Germline values: CDR1 SGHVS, CDR2 FQNEAQ. The CDR3 runs to 15 residues. The V gene lost 0 bases and the J gene lost 1 base, with 10 bases spanning the gap.

This clonotype was observed a handful of times. The chain recombines TRBV28 with TRBJ1-2, with a possible D match to TRBD1 (5 bases). The V gene's germline CDR1 is MDHEN and CDR2 SYDVKM. The V end was cut by 6 bases, the J end by 8 bases, with 7 bases between. The CDR3 is 10 amino acids. The CDR3 loop is CASRGGGYTF. The CDR3 DNA is TGTGCCAGCAGGGGGGGAGGCTACACCTTC.

This clonotype came up many times. In DNA form, the CDR3 reads TGTGCCAGCTGGGACAGGTTAATGCAGTTCTTC. Residues: CASWDRLMQFF. V is TRBV28 and J is TRBJ2-1; 8 nucleotides agree with TRBD1. With 8 bases clipped from V and 12 bases from J, the junction kept 6 bases outside the gene matches. The CDR3 is 11 amino acids. Per the germline V gene, CDR1 is MDHEN and CDR2 is SYDVKM.

The rearrangement uses TRBV30 and TRBJ2-1; TRBD2 matches 13 bases. The CDR3 consists of 17 residues. Trimming removed 0 bases from V and 2 bases from J; junction bases left unmatched: 4. Germline V lookup: CDR1 GTSNPN, CDR2 SVGIG (reference sequence). The CDR3 sequence is CAWSVPTSGRAYNEQFF. CDR3 in DNA: TGTGCCTGGAGTGTGCCTACTAGCGGGAGGGCCTACAATGAGCAGTTCTTC.

This clonotype was detected ten times or more. One end of the junction fails to match germline, which may point to a read error. CDR3 in amino acids: CASTLAGFIGGVLTF. CDR3 nucleotide sequence: TGTGCCAGCACTTTAGCCGGGTTCATAGGAGGCGTCCTGACTTTC. The chain carries TRBV12-3 or TRBV12-4 and TRBJ2-6; D might be TRBD2 (5 bases). CDR3 size: 15 residues.

This clonotype came up many times. The rearrangement joins TRBV7-2 to TRBJ1-2, with D uncertain. Germline-derived CDR1 and CDR2 are SGHTA and FQGNSA. The CDR3 runs to 13 residues. Trimming pared 5 bases from V and 5 bases from J, leaving 12 bases between. The CDR3 nucleotides are TGTGCCAGCAGCCGGTCGCGTACTTATGGCTACACCTTC. This sequence encodes CASSRSRTYGYTF.

V and J are TRBV6-1 and TRBJ1-5; maybe TRBD1 (5 bases). The CDR3 loop spans 15 amino acids. The V gene's germline CDR1 is MNHNS and CDR2 SASEGT. Deletions cut 3 bases from V and 1 base from J, with 10 bases between. The CDR3 loop is CASSEAGGSNQPQHF. DNA for the CDR3: TGTGCCAGCAGTGAGGCCGGGGGGAGCAATCAGCCCCAGCATTTT.

This clonotype turned up a few times. The chain combines TRBV12-3 or TRBV12-4 with TRBJ2-1, with 8 bases that match TRBD2. V lost 5 bases, J lost 6 bases, and 15 bases stayed unmatched. There are 17 residues in the CDR3. This CDR3 reads CASSRRGNGRVSNEQFF. CDR3 coding DNA: TGTGCCAGCAGTCGGCGAGGGAACGGGAGGGTATCCAATGAGCAGTTCTTC.

This clonotype was counted a few times. This chain connects TRBV10-3 to TRBJ2-1, with 7 bases lining up with TRBD1. The germline gives CDR1 ENHRY, CDR2 SYGVKD. Losses at the gene ends were 3 bases for V and 7 bases for J; bases not matched to a gene: 12. The CDR3 is 16 residues long. The DNA for the CDR3 is TGTGCCATCAGTGATGGTCAGGGGGTTCTACGGAATGAGCAGTTCTTC. This gives the protein CAISDGQGVLRNEQFF.

This clonotype turned up a few times. The chain links TRBV5-6 to TRBJ2-7, with a possible D match to TRBD2 (6 bases). Trimming took 0 bases from V and 2 from J, leaving 9 bases between them. The CDR3 loop spans 14 amino acids. Germline V gene data show CDR1 as SGHDT and CDR2 as YYEEEE. CDR3 coding DNA: TGTGCCAGCAGCTTGGCCGGGAGTGCCTACGAGCAGTACTTC. This encodes CASSLAGSAYEQYF.

The chain employs TRBV11-2 and TRBJ2-7; 9 nucleotides align to TRBD2. The CDR3 extends over 15 amino acids. J gave up 2 bases and V 3 bases, and 5 bases lay outside the gene matches. Germline V gene data show CDR1 as SGHAT and CDR2 as FQNNGV. The CDR3, as DNA: TGTGCCAGCAGCTTTCGACTAGCGGTGACCTACGAGCAGTACTTC. Translated, it gives CASSFRLAVTYEQYF.